A selection of T cell receptor beta chains follows, all from one sample in a study of blood T cell repertoires in COVID-19. Here immunoSEQ multiplex PCR was the method, and the copy in TCRdb shows in-frame clones only, minus some. Among under 150,000 clones listed, over 75% were seen once. Sequences were obtained from PBMCs or T cells enriched from blood (not recorded which). The receptors stem from a man aged 50 or older in a cohort exposed to, infected with or recovered from COVID-19 (not recorded which). CDR3s include the opening cysteine and the closing phenylalanine or tryptophan. The order of the fields is J gene, V gene, clone size, D gene, CDR3 DNA, CDR3 protein. The D gene is left open where the match is weak. A clone size is listed for some rows: how often the clone was seen (once, few, many), or a class if it is expanded.

TRBJ2-7,TRBV24-1,-,TRBD1,TGTGCCACCAGTGAACCTGGGACAGGGGGCGAGCAGTACTTC,CATSEPGTGGEQYF
TRBJ2-7,TRBV7-6,-,-,TGTGCCAGCAGCTCCCGGACGCTGGAGGGAGAGCAGTACTTC,CASSSRTLEGEQYF
TRBJ2-1,TRBV13,few,-,TGTGCCAGCAGCTATGCCAGGGGCAGCTCCTACAATGAGCAGTTCTTC,CASSYARGSSYNEQFF
TRBJ1-3,TRBV2,few,-,TGTGCCAGCAGTGAAGGGACCGGGAACTCTGGAAACACCATATATTTT,CASSEGTGNSGNTIYF
TRBJ2-1,TRBV5-1,-,-,TGCGCCAGCAGCTTGGTCGGCAGGGCTAGCTCCTACAATGAGCAGTTCTTC,CASSLVGRASSYNEQFF
TRBJ2-1,TRBV6-5,-,TRBD1,TGTGCCAGCAGGGGGACAGGGGGTCGCAATGAGCAGTTCTTC,CASRGTGGRNEQFF
TRBJ1-5,TRBV10-3,once,-,TGTGCCATCAGTGAGGGGGCGGGGAGCAATCAGCCCCAGCATTTT,CAISEGAGSNQPQHF
TRBJ2-2,TRBV19,-,TRBD1,TGTGCCAGTCACGAGACAGGGACGGGGACCGGGGAGCTGTTTTTT,CASHETGTGTGELFF
TRBJ2-5,TRBV3-1/TRBV3-2,-,-,TGTGCCAGCAGCCCGACGGGATCTTCGGGAGAGACCCAGTACTTC,CASSPTGSSGETQYF
TRBJ2-1,TRBV25-1,-,-,TGTGCCAGCAGTGACAACTCGGATGAGCAGTTCTTC,CASSDNSDEQFF
TRBJ2-6,TRBV14,-,-,TGTGCCAGCAGCCAAGTCAAGGGGAAAGGGGCCAACGTCCTGACTTTC,CASSQVKGKGANVLTF
TRBJ1-3,TRBV6-2/TRBV6-3,once,-,TGTGCCAGCAGTTACTCGAGCGGGTCAGGAAACACCATATATTTT,CASSYSSGSGNTIYF
TRBJ2-1,TRBV28,few,TRBD2,TGTGCCAGCAGTTTAACGGGAGGGCCTTTCAATGAGCAGTTCTTC,CASSLTGGPFNEQFF
TRBJ1-2,TRBV19,-,-,TGTGCCAGTAGTCCCCGGGACTCTGAGTCTGGCTACACCTTC,CASSPRDSESGYTF
TRBJ1-5,TRBV5-3,-,TRBD1,TGTGCCAGAAGCTGCGACAGGGTTCATCAGCCCCAGCATTTT,CARSCDRVHQPQHF
TRBJ2-1,TRBV2,-,TRBD1,TGTGCCAGCAGTGAACGGACAGGGGGCAAGGGGCAGTTCTTC,CASSERTGGKGQFF
TRBJ2-2,TRBV5-4,-,TRBD1,TGTGCCAGCAGCTCTGCGGGGACAGGGATCGGGGAGCTGTTTTTT,CASSSAGTGIGELFF
TRBJ1-3,TRBV9,once,-,TGTGCCAGCAGCGTAGAATCAGGACAAGGCGGAAACACCATATATTTT,CASSVESGQGGNTIYF
TRBJ2-7,TRBV29-1,-,-,TGCAGCGTGGGACACCCCTACGAGCAGTACTTC,CSVGHPYEQYF
TRBJ1-2,TRBV15,-,-,TGTGCCACCAGCAGAGAAGATGGCGGCTACACCTTC,CATSREDGGYTF
TRBJ1-2,TRBV29-1,-,-,TGCAGCGTCCAGAGGAGGGATGGCTACACCTTC,CSVQRRDGYTF
TRBJ1-2,TRBV29-1,-,TRBD1,TGCAGCGCTCGACAGGGTAACTATGGCTACACCTTC,CSARQGNYGYTF
TRBJ2-1,TRBV5-6,-,TRBD2,TGTGCCAGCAGCTTGGCGAGCGGGGGCCTCTACAATGAGCAGTTCTTC,CASSLASGGLYNEQFF
TRBJ1-6,TRBV19,-,-,TGTGCCAGTAGTATAGCAGGGGATGCTTCACCCCTCCACTTT,CASSIAGDASPLHF
TRBJ1-2,TRBV27,-,-,TGTGCCAGCAGGCTCTCACAGGCCTCTAACTATGGCTACACCTTC,CASRLSQASNYGYTF
TRBJ1-2,TRBV24-1,-,-,TGTGCCACCAGTAAGGGGCCCACCTATGGCTACACCTTC,CATSKGPTYGYTF
TRBJ2-1,TRBV7-8,-,-,TGTGCCAGCAGCTTAAGGTTTAGCGGCTACAATGAGCAGTTCTTC,CASSLRFSGYNEQFF
TRBJ2-2,TRBV10-3,-,TRBD2,TGTGCCATCAGTGAAACTAGCGGGAACACCGGGGAGCTGTTTTTT,CAISETSGNTGELFF
TRBJ1-1,TRBV28,-,-,TGTGCCAGCAGTTTATCCAGGGGGAACACTGAAGCTTTCTTT,CASSLSRGNTEAFF
TRBJ1-4,TRBV7-2,-,-,TGTGCCAGCAGCTTCGGGGGGTTTGGAACTAATGAAAAACTGTTTTTT,CASSFGGFGTNEKLFF
TRBJ2-5,TRBV4-1,-,TRBD2,TGCGCCAGCAGCCAACCAGGACTAGCAGAGACCCAGTACTTC,CASSQPGLAETQYF
TRBJ1-1,TRBV30,-,-,TGTGCCTGGAGTGCCCTGCAGGGGAACACTGAAGCTTTCTTT,CAWSALQGNTEAFF